This T cell receptor (beta chain) was sequenced for a study of OX40 agonist ivuxolimab in advanced cancers. General study points: Both CD4+ and CD8+ T cell populations in blood had undergone clonal expansion by week 6 at 0.1 to 3.0 mg/kg.

Measured with immunoSEQ multiplex PCR; TCRdb has only the in-frame clones, and not every one. Of about 54,000 clones in the sample, 84% are singletons; the top ten hold more than 1%. Turning to this clone: Its specificity is unknown.

The origin of this receptor is an adult with an advanced solid tumor such as melanoma, head and neck, liver or kidney cancer. Sequences were derived from CD4+ or CD8+ T cells sorted from blood, sampled in a trial of the OX40 agonist ivuxolimab.

CDR3 sequence (DNA): TGTGCCAGCAGCATTAGGGACGCCCGAGGAGGAACCCAGCATTTT. It is translated as CASSIRDARGGTQHF. The chain joins TRBV11-2 to TRBJ1-5, with D possibly matching TRBD1 (5 bases). Germline V CDR1 and CDR2: SGHAT, FQNNGV. With 5 bases removed from V and 11 bases from J, the gap between germline ends came to 22 bases. The CDR3 covers 15 residues.